The T cell receptor (beta chain) described here comes from a study of monozygotic twins with inflammatory bowel disease. The CDR3 contains 17 residues. TCRdb reprocessed the 5' RACE reads and stores each CDR3 protein as one record, lacking DNA. This listing includes 45,000 or so distinct CDR3 sequences. The sequencing sample was made of blood. This receptor was obtained from a human donor with ulcerative colitis or Crohn's disease, or a healthy co-twin of an affected twin (not recorded which). V and J are TRBV23-1 and TRBJ2-3; there is no DNA to check the TCRdb D call of TRBD2. TRBV23-1 is an ORF, and what it does is uncertain. The CDR3 loop is CASSQSPLAGGTDTQYF.